This T cell receptor beta chain was captured in a study of vaccination and CD4 T cells after COVID-19. Treatment here: roughly 11-day PBMC culture with coronavirus spike peptide pools or control peptides (ViraFEST assay). The CDR3 length is 15 residues. The V end lost 6 bases, the J end lost 8 bases, and 17 bases lay between the germline ends. Per germline, CDR1 SNHLY and CDR2 FYNNEI. For this clonotype: Its antigen is undetermined.

The Oncomine TCR Beta short-read assay was what sequenced the DNA obtained from cultured CD4+ T cells. TCRdb recomputed calls from the PCR reads with MiXCR, one row per CDR3 protein. The sample contains roughly 16,000 distinct CDR3 sequences, roughly 60% of which appear only once. The specimen was CD4+ T cells from blood, cultured in vitro. The clonotype originates from a human donor who had recovered from COVID-19. The chain has TRBV2 and TRBJ1-6; D may be TRBD1 (5 bases). The CDR3 bases are TGTGCCAGCAGCGACGTGGGGAGGGGTGATTCACCCCTCCACTTT. Protein: CASSDVGRGDSPLHF.